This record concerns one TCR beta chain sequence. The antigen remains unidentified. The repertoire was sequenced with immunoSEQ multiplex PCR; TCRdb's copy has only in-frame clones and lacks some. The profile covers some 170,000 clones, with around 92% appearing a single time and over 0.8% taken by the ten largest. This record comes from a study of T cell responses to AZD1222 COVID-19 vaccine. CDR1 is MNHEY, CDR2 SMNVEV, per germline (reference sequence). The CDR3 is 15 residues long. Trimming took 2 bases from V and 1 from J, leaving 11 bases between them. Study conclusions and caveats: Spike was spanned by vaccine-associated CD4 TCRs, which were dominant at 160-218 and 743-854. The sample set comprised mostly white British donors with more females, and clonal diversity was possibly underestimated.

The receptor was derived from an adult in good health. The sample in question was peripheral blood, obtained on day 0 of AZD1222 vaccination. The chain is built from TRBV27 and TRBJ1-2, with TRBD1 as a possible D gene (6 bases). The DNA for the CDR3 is TGTGCCAGCAGTTTAATAGGCAGGGGTAACTATGGCTACACCTTC. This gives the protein CASSLIGRGNYGYTF.